This TCR beta chain originates from a study of cytomegalovirus exposure and HLA in healthy donors. On the study more broadly: A prior study identified just under 120 million unique TCR beta sequences from around 180 million T cells.

Points on this clone: Antigen unknown.

Points from the study as a whole: Earlier findings revealed that most TCR beta V segments proved productive either about 87% or about 30% of the time.

The PCR made use of 60 Vbeta and 13 Jbeta primers. The data were produced by immunoSEQ multiplex PCR, yet TCRdb's version contains in-frame clones alone and is incomplete. The top ten hold 2% to 2.5% of the sample, which has tens of thousands of clones, more than 60% seen once. There are 17 residues in the CDR3. V lost 0 bases and J lost 4, with 16 bases in between. Germline V gives CDR1 MDHEN, CDR2 SYDVKM. The sequence came from a middle-aged man in good health and CMV-seronegative. The chain combines TRBV28 with TRBJ1-5; possibly TRBD1 for D (5 bases). Sequencing input: PBMCs. The CDR3 region is CASSLWTANPSNQPQHF. In DNA form, the CDR3 reads TGTGCCAGCAGTTTATGGACAGCGAACCCCTCGAATCAGCCCCAGCATTTT.